This T cell receptor (beta chain) was sequenced for a study of PD-1 blockade in classical Hodgkin lymphoma. Assay used: immunoSEQ multiplex PCR; TCRdb lists only in-frame clones, some missing. The profile shows some 96,000 clones, 80% to 95% of them singletons. Relapse was seen in all patients after autologous stem cell transplantation, and brentuximab vedotin exposure was variable. The CDR3 loop spans 16 amino acids. The ends were cut back, 2 bases at V and 0 bases at J, with 12 bases in the middle. Germline CDR1 reads SGHRS; CDR2 reads YFSETQ. The receptor comes from a human donor with classical Hodgkin lymphoma. The V gene is TRBV5-1, the J gene TRBJ2-1; D may be TRBD2 (5 bases). The specimen was peripheral blood mononuclear cells (PBMCs), collected at baseline. The DNA for the CDR3 is TGCGCCAGCAGCTTTCCTATCGGGGTCTCCTACAATGAGCAGTTCTTC. Its protein product is CASSFPIGVSYNEQFF.